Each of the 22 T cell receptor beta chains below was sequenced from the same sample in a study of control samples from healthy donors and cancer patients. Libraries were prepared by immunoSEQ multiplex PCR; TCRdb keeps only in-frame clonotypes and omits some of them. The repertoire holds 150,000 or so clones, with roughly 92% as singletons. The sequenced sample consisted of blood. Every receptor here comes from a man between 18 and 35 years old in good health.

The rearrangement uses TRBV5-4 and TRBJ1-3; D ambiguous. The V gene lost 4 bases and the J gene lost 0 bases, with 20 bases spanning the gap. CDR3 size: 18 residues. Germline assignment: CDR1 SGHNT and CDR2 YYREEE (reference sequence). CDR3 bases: TGTGCCAGCAGCGCCCCTGGGCAGGCCCCATTCTCTGGAAACACCATATATTTT. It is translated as CASSAPGQAPFSGNTIYF.

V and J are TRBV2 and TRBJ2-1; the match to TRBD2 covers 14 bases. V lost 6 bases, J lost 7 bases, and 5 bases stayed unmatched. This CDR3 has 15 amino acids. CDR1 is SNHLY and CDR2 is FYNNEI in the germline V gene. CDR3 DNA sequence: TGTGCCAGCAGCGCCTGGACTAGCGGGGGGAATGAGCAGTTCTTC. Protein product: CASSAWTSGGNEQFF.

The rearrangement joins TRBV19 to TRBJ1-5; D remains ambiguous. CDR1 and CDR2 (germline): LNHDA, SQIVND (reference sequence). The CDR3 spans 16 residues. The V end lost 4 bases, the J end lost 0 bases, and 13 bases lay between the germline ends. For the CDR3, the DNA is TGTGCCAGTAGTACTTGGACGGGATATAGCAATCAGCCCCAGCATTTT. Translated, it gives CASSTWTGYSNQPQHF.

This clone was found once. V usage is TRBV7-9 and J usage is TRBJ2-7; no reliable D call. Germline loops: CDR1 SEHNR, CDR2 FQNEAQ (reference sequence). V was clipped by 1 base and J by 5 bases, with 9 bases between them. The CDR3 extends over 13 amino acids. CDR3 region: CASSLVAANEQYF. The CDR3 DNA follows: TGTGCCAGCAGCTTAGTTGCGGCCAACGAGCAGTACTTC. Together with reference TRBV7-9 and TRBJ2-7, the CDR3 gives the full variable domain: DTGVSQNPRHKITKRGQNVTFRCDPISEHNRLYWYRQTLGQGPEFLTYFQNEAQLEKSRLLSDRFSAERPKGSFSTLEIQRTEQGDSAMYLCASSLVAANEQYFGPGTRLTVT.

The CDR3 DNA follows: TGTGCCAAGGGACTAGCGGGGGGGCCTTGGAATGAGCAGTTCTTC. Amino acid sequence: CAKGLAGGPWNEQFF. This chain links TRBV7-9 with TRBJ2-1; TRBD2 matches 16 bases. In germline, CDR1 is SEHNR, CDR2 FQNEAQ (reference sequence). V trimming: 10 bases; J trimming: 7 bases; junction bases outside the gene matches: 7. The CDR3 is 15 residues long.

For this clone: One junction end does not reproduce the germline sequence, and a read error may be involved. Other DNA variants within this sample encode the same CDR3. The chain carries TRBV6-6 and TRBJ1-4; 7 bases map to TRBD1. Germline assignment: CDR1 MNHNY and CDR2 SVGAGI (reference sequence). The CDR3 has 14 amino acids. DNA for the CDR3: TGTGCTAGCAGAAACCCGGGACAGAATGAAAAACTGTTTTTT. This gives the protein CASRNPGQNEKLFF.

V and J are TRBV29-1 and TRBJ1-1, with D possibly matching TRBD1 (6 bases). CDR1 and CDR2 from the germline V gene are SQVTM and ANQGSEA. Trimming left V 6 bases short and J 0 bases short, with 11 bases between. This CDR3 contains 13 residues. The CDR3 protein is CSVGTPMNTEAFF. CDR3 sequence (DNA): TGCAGCGTCGGGACACCCATGAACACTGAAGCTTTCTTT.

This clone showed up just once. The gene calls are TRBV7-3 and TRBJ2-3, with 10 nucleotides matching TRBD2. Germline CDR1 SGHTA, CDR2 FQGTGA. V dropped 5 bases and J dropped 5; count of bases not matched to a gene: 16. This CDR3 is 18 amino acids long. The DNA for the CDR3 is TGTGCCAGCAGCGACCCTTTTACTAGCGGGGCGGACATAGATACGCAGTATTTT. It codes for CASSDPFTSGADIDTQYF.

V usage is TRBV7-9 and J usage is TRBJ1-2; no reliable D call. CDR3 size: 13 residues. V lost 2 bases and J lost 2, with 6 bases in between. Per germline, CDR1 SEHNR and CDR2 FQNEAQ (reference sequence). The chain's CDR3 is CASSLHGNYGYTF. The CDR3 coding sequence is TGTGCCAGCAGCTTACATGGAAACTATGGCTACACCTTC.

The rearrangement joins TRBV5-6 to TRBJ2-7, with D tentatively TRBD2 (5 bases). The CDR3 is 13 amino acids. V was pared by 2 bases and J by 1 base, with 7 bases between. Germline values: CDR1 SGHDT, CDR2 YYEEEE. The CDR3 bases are TGTGCCAGCAGCTTAAAGCGGTCCTACGAGCAGTACTTC. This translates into CASSLKRSYEQYF.

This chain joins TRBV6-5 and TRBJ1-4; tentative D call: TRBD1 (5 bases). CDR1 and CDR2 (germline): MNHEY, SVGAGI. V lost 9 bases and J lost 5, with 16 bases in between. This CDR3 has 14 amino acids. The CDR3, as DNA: TGTGCCAGTCGAACCGGGACGGGGAATGAAAAACTGTTTTTT. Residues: CASRTGTGNEKLFF.

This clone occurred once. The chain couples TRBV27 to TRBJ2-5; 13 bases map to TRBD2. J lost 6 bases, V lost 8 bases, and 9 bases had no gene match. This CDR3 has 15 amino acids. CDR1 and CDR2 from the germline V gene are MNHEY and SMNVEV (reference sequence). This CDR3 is CASRPTSGGRKTQYF. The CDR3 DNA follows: TGTGCCAGCCGACCGACTAGCGGGGGGCGCAAGACCCAGTACTTC.

CDR3 nucleotide sequence: TGTGCCAGCAGTGACGACGGGGAAGCCCTCAATGAGCAGTTCTTC. Its protein is CASSDDGEALNEQFF. The chain combines TRBV2 with TRBJ2-1; TRBD2 is a possible D gene (5 bases). Germline CDR1 SNHLY, CDR2 FYNNEI. The CDR3 has 15 residues. Trimming removed 3 bases at V and 6 bases at J, with 15 bases between.

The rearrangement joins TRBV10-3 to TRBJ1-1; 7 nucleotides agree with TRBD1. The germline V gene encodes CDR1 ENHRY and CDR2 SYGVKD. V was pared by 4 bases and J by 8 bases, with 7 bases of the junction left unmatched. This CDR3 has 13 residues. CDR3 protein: CAISGDSVLEAFF. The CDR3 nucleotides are TGTGCCATCAGTGGGGACAGCGTCTTAGAAGCTTTCTTT.

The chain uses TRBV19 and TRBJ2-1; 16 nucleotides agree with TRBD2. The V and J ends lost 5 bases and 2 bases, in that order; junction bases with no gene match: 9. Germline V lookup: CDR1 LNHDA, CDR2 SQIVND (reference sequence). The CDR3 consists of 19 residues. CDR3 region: CASSSGTSGGAVPYNEQFF. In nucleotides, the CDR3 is TGTGCCAGTAGTTCCGGGACTAGCGGGGGGGCCGTTCCCTACAATGAGCAGTTCTTC.

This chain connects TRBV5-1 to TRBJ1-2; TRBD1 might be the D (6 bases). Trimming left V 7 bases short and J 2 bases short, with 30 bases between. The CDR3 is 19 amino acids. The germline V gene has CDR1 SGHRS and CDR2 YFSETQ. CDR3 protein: CASESQNPWIGTKNYGYTF. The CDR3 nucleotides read TGCGCCAGCGAATCTCAAAACCCATGGATCGGGACAAAGAACTATGGCTACACCTTC.

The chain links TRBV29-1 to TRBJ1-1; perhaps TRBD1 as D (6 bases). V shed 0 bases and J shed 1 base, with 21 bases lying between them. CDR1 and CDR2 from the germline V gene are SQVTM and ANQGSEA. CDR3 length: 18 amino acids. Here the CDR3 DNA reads TGCAGCGTTGAAGAGAGGGAAGGCAGGGGTCGATGGAACACTGAAGCTTTCTTT. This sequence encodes CSVEEREGRGRWNTEAFF.

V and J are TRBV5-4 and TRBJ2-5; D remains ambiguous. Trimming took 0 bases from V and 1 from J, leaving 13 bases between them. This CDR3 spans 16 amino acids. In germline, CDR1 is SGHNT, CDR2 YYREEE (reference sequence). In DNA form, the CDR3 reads TGTGCCAGCAGCTTGGCCACTGGACGGCTCCAAGAGACCCAGTACTTC. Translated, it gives CASSLATGRLQETQYF. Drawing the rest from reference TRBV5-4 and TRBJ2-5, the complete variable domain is ETGVTQSPTHLIKTRGQQVTLRCSSQSGHNTVSWYQQALGQGPQFIFQYYREEENGRGNFPPRFSGLQFPNYSSELNVNALELDDSALYLCASSLATGRLQETQYFGPGTRLLVL.

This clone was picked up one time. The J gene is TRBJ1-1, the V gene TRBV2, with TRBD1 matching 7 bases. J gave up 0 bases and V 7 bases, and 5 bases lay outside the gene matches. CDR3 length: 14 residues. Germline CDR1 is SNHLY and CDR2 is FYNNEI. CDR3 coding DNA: TGTGCCAGCACCGTGACAGGGATGAACACTGAAGCTTTCTTT. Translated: CASTVTGMNTEAFF.

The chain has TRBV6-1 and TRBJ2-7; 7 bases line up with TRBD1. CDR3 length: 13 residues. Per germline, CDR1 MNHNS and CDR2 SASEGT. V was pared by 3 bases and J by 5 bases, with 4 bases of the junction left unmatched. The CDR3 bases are TGTGCCAGCAGTGACCGAACAGGGGACGAGCAGTACTTC. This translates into CASSDRTGDEQYF.

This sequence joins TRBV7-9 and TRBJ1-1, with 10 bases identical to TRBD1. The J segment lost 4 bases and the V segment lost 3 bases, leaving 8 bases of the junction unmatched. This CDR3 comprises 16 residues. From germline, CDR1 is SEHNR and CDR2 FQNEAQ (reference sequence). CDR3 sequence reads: CASSFDRGPSGTEAFF. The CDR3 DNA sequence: TGTGCCAGCAGCTTCGACAGGGGGCCGAGCGGCACTGAAGCTTTCTTT.

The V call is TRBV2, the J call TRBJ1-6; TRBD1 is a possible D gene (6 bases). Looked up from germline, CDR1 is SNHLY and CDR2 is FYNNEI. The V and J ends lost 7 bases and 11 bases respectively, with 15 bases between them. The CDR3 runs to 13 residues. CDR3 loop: CASNRDKGTPLHF. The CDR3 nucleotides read TGTGCCAGCAACCGGGACAAAGGGACACCCCTCCACTTT.